Presented here are 23 T cell receptor beta chains from one specimen sequenced in a study of blood T cell repertoires in COVID-19. This table comes from immunoSEQ multiplex PCR, and its TCRdb copy is limited to in-frame clones, with some not included. The data contain about 300,000 clones, approximately 84% of them singletons. Sequencing input: PBMCs or T cells enriched from blood (not recorded which). The receptors come from a man aged 25-45 years who had recovered from COVID-19.

The rearrangement uses TRBV25-1 and TRBJ1-2; no definite D call. The CDR3 spans 13 residues. Looked up from germline, CDR1 is MGHDK and CDR2 is SYGVNS. V was clipped by 2 bases and J by 4 bases, with 8 bases between them. In DNA, the CDR3 is TGTGCCAGCAGTGAAACAGCTGTCTATGGCTACACCTTC. The encoded protein is CASSETAVYGYTF.

V gene TRBV3-1 (or the pseudogene TRBV3-2) combines with J gene TRBJ1-2; D unresolved. CDR3 length equals 12 residues. Germline CDR1 is LGHDT and CDR2 is YNNKEL (reference sequence). V dropped 8 bases and J dropped 2 bases, with 9 bases sitting between them. As DNA, the CDR3 is TGTGCCAGCCAATCCCAGAACTATGGCTACACCTTC. It yields the protein CASQSQNYGYTF.

The chain uses TRBV18 and TRBJ2-1; TRBD2 aligns across 9 bases. CDR1 is KGHSH and CDR2 is LQKENI in the germline V gene. This CDR3 comprises 15 residues. The V and J ends lost 4 bases and 0 bases, in that order; junction bases with no gene match: 1. CDR3 DNA: TGTGCCAGCTCACTTAGCGGGGGCTCCTACAATGAGCAGTTCTTC. Amino acids: CASSLSGGSYNEQFF.

This sequence joins TRBV12-3 or TRBV12-4 and TRBJ2-5; D is uncertain. The CDR3 length is 12 residues. V lost 5 bases and J lost 9, with 13 bases in between. CDR3 nucleotides: TGTGCCAGCAGTCTCGGAACCCAGGCCCAGTACTTC. Amino acid sequence: CASSLGTQAQYF.

This clone was detected only a few times. The chain is built from TRBV15 and TRBJ1-2, with D possibly matching TRBD1 (6 bases). Trimming pared 4 bases from V and 2 bases from J, leaving 8 bases between. CDR1 LNHNV and CDR2 YYDKDF come from the germline V gene (reference sequence). The CDR3 has 13 residues. The CDR3 here is CATSMTGNYGYTF. CDR3 sequence (DNA): TGTGCCACCAGCATGACAGGAAACTATGGCTACACCTTC.

This clone showed up just once. The chain recombines TRBV9 with TRBJ2-7; D gene uncertain. CDR1 SGDLS and CDR2 YYNGEE come from the germline V gene. The CDR3 contains 13 residues. Trimming took off 0 bases at V and 3 bases at J, with 7 bases between the two ends. The CDR3 reads CASSVGLSYEQYF. In DNA, the CDR3 is TGTGCCAGCAGCGTAGGGTTGAGCTACGAGCAGTACTTC.

The rearrangement uses TRBV11-3 and TRBJ2-1; 13 bases are shared with TRBD2. CDR3 size: 13 residues. Per the germline V gene, CDR1 is SGHNT and CDR2 is YENEEA. With V trimmed by 5 bases and J by 15 bases, 7 bases remained unmatched. In DNA form, the CDR3 reads TGTGCCAGCAGCCAAGGACTAGCGGGAGATCGGTTCTTC. As protein: CASSQGLAGDRFF.

The chain couples TRBV7-9 to TRBJ1-1; TRBD1 matches at 7 bases. After removal of 4 bases from V and 4 bases from J, the junction contained 6 bases not matched to a gene. Germline lookup yields CDR1 SEHNR and CDR2 FQNEAQ (reference sequence). This CDR3 spans 14 amino acids. DNA of the CDR3: TGTGCCAGCAGCTCGACAGGGTTGGGCACTGAAGCTTTCTTT. It translates to CASSSTGLGTEAFF.

The chain is built from TRBV5-1 and TRBJ1-2; D is unclear. V lost 3 bases to trimming and J lost 8 bases, with 23 bases between them. CDR3 length: 16 amino acids. Germline V gene lookup returns CDR1 SGHRS and CDR2 YFSETQ. The CDR3 reads CASSYDWSRLSRGYTF. For the CDR3, the DNA is TGCGCCAGCAGCTACGACTGGTCCCGCTTGTCGAGGGGCTACACCTTC.

For the CDR3, the DNA is TGTGCCAGCACGCGGGCCCAGGGGGCTTTCGAGCAGTACTTC. Residues: CASTRAQGAFEQYF. The chain carries TRBV2 and TRBJ2-7; 8 nucleotides agree with TRBD1. Trimming took 7 bases from V and 6 from J; bases not matched to a gene: 11. Looked up from germline, CDR1 is SNHLY and CDR2 is FYNNEI. CDR3 length: 14 amino acids.

This clone has a count of ten or more. The genes are TRBV5-1 and TRBJ2-2; 11 bases match TRBD2. Germline CDR1 and CDR2: SGHRS and YFSETQ. The CDR3 consists of 17 residues. J lost 7 bases, V lost 4 bases, and 12 bases had no gene match. The DNA for the CDR3 is TGCGCCAGCAGCACAAAAGTAGCGGGGGGGCCCGACGGGGAGCTGTTTTTT. This codes for CASSTKVAGGPDGELFF.

This clone has just one count. Other nucleotide sequences in the sample specify the same CDR3. The rearrangement uses TRBV5-1 and TRBJ2-7, with 7 bases matching TRBD1. V was pared by 2 bases and J by 4 bases, with 3 bases of the junction left unmatched. This CDR3 contains 13 residues. CDR1 is SGHRS and CDR2 is YFSETQ in the germline V gene. In nucleotides, the CDR3 is TGCGCCAGCAGCTTCGGGACAGCGTACGAGCAGTACTTC. The encoded protein is CASSFGTAYEQYF. The full variable domain, its missing parts supplied by reference TRBV5-1 and TRBJ2-7, is KAGVTQTPRYLIKTRGQQVTLSCSPISGHRSVSWYQQTPGQGLQFLFEYFSETQRNKGNFPGRFSGRQFSNSRSEMNVSTLELGDSALYLCASSFGTAYEQYFGPGTRLTVT.

The chain employs TRBV11-2 and TRBJ1-1; D is perhaps TRBD1 (6 bases). CDR1 is SGHAT and CDR2 is FQNNGV in the germline V gene. The CDR3 runs to 15 residues. Trimming left V 4 bases short and J 1 base short, with 13 bases between. In DNA form, the CDR3 reads TGTGCCAGCAGCTCGCCCCCGGGACAGAACACTGAAGCTTTCTTT. It translates to CASSSPPGQNTEAFF.

This chain uses TRBV11-3 with TRBJ1-1; TRBD1 agrees at 9 bases. V shed 5 bases and J 3 bases; nucleotides not matched to a gene: 10. The V gene's germline CDR1 is SGHNT and CDR2 YENEEA. The CDR3 extends over 16 amino acids. CDR3 loop: CASSEWTGVGDTEAFF. In nucleotides, the CDR3 is TGTGCCAGCAGCGAGTGGACAGGGGTGGGAGACACTGAAGCTTTCTTT.

This rearrangement joins TRBV4-1 to TRBJ2-7, with TRBD2 matching over 9 bases. From germline, CDR1 is MGHRA and CDR2 YSYEKL. The CDR3 has 16 residues. V trimming: 0 bases; J trimming: 1 base; junction bases outside the gene matches: 4. CDR3 in amino acids: CASSQDLAGVSYEQYF. CDR3 nucleotide sequence: TGCGCCAGCAGCCAAGATTTAGCGGGGGTGTCCTACGAGCAGTACTTC.

The chain uses TRBV24-1 and TRBJ1-2; a weak D match, TRBD1 (6 bases). CDR1 KGHDR and CDR2 SFDVKD come from the germline V gene. This CDR3 region has 16 residues. The ends were cut back, 3 bases at V and 5 bases at J, with 18 bases in the middle. In DNA, the CDR3 is TGTGCCACCAGTGATGTGGACAGTCGGGGCCCTTATGGCTACACCTTC. It translates to CATSDVDSRGPYGYTF.

The chain employs TRBV6-5 and TRBJ1-5; 7 bases are shared with TRBD1. Germline V lookup: CDR1 MNHEY, CDR2 SVGAGI. V was clipped by 4 bases and J by 4 bases; unmatched bases: 1. The CDR3 has 13 amino acids. As DNA, the CDR3 is TGTGCCAGCAGTTGGGACAGTAATCAGCCCCAGCATTTT. Its translation: CASSWDSNQPQHF.

The chain's CDR3 is CASSLVDRTDTQYF. In DNA, the CDR3 is TGTGCCAGCAGCTTGGTAGACAGGACAGATACGCAGTATTTT. The chain uses TRBV5-4 and TRBJ2-3, with D possibly matching TRBD1 (6 bases). V was clipped by 0 bases and J by 3 bases, with 8 bases between them. This CDR3 contains 14 residues. Germline CDR1 is SGHNT and CDR2 is YYREEE (reference sequence).

Of note for this clone: The sample contains more than one DNA sequence encoding this CDR3. V usage is TRBV5-1 and J usage is TRBJ2-1; 10 bases agree with TRBD1. There are 16 residues in the CDR3. J gave up 1 base and V 0 bases, and 1 base lay outside the gene matches. Germline-derived CDR1 and CDR2 are SGHRS and YFSETQ. The CDR3 here is CASSLGTGGSYNEQFF. The CDR3 coding sequence is TGCGCCAGCAGCTTGGGGACAGGGGGGTCCTACAATGAGCAGTTCTTC.

This CDR3 reads CASSVGGVKEAFF. CDR3 DNA: TGTGCCAGCAGCGTAGGCGGGGTCAAGGAAGCTTTCTTT. The chain links TRBV9 to TRBJ1-1; D unclear. V was cut by 0 bases and J by 8 bases, with 11 bases left in between. This CDR3 is 13 amino acids long. Germline V CDR1 and CDR2: SGDLS, YYNGEE.

The gene calls are TRBV6-5 and TRBJ2-5; 10 bases line up with TRBD2. Germline lookup yields CDR1 MNHEY and CDR2 SVGAGI. V shed 10 bases and J 3 bases; nucleotides not matched to a gene: 8. The CDR3 covers 14 residues. This CDR3 reads CATIVGLAEETQYF. The CDR3 nucleotides are TGTGCCACCATTGTTGGACTAGCGGAAGAGACCCAGTACTTC.

This clone was counted a few times. J is TRBJ2-7 and V is TRBV6-5, with a weak D call TRBD2 (5 bases). The CDR3 runs 14 residues. V was pared by 0 bases and J by 1 base, with 7 bases between. CDR1 MNHEY and CDR2 SVGAGI come from the germline V gene. CDR3 bases: TGTGCCAGCAGTTACTCTAGAGGGTCCTACGAGCAGTACTTC. This codes for CASSYSRGSYEQYF.

CDR3 nucleotides: TGTGCCAGCAGCTTTCGAGGTTCGCCTGAGCAGTACTTC. Protein product: CASSFRGSPEQYF. The chain carries TRBV5-5 and TRBJ2-7; D uncertain. This CDR3 has 13 amino acids. With 2 bases removed from V and 7 bases from J, the gap between germline ends came to 13 bases. Per germline, CDR1 SGHKS and CDR2 YYEKEE (reference sequence).